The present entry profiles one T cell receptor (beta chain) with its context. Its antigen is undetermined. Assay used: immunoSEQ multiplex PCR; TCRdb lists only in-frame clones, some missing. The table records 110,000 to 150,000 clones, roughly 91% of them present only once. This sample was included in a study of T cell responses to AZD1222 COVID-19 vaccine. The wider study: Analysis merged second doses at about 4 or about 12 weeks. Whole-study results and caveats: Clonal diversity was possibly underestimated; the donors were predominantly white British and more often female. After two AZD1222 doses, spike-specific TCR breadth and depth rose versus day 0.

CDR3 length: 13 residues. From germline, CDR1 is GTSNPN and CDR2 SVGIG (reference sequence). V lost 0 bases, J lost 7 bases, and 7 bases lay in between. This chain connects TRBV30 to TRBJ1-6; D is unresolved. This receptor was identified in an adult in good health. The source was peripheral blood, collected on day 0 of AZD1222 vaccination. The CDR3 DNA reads TGTGCCTGGAGTGTACTTTGGAATTCACCCCTCCACTTT. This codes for CAWSVLWNSPLHF.